These 20 T cell receptor beta chains were sequenced from one sample in a study of PD-L1 blockade in urothelial cancer. Assay used: immunoSEQ multiplex PCR; TCRdb lists only in-frame clones, some missing. This sample has more than 45,000 clones; 60% to 80% occur once, and the top ten carry more than 3.5%. This specimen was PBMCs, taken around atezolizumab (anti-PD-L1) treatment. The receptors come from a man between 65 and 85 years old with urothelial cancer.

The chain combines TRBV27 with TRBJ2-1; D possibly corresponds to TRBD1 (5 bases). This CDR3 has 17 amino acids. Looked up from germline, CDR1 is MNHEY and CDR2 is SMNVEV (reference sequence). With 1 base removed from V and 5 bases from J, the gap between germline ends came to 18 bases. CDR3 sequence (DNA): TGTGCCAGCAGTTTATACCCCCCCGACAGATCAAACAATGAGCAGTTCTTC. It translates to CASSLYPPDRSNNEQFF.

The CDR3 loop reads CASVREDIYNEQFF. The CDR3 DNA reads as TGTGCCAGCGTCCGGGAGGACATCTACAATGAGCAGTTCTTC. The chain recombines TRBV5-5 with TRBJ2-1; 7 positions agree with TRBD2. Germline V gene lookup returns CDR1 SGHKS and CDR2 YYEKEE (reference sequence). Trimming removed 7 bases from V and 3 bases from J; junction bases left unmatched: 7. The CDR3 is 14 amino acids.

The chain couples TRBV28 to TRBJ1-2, with D perhaps matching TRBD1 (6 bases). This CDR3 comprises 15 residues. The germline V gene encodes CDR1 MDHEN and CDR2 SYDVKM. V lost 5 bases and J lost 2, with 15 bases in between. The CDR3 here is CASSPGGQTNYGYTF. CDR3 DNA sequence: TGTGCCAGCAGTCCCGGGGGGCAAACCAACTATGGCTACACCTTC.

V is TRBV6-1 and J is TRBJ1-5, with 7 bases identical to TRBD1. Germline V lookup: CDR1 MNHNS, CDR2 SASEGT. The CDR3 extends over 17 amino acids. J was trimmed by 7 bases and V by 3 bases; bases with no gene match: 15. The CDR3 DNA reads TGTGCCAGCAGTGAGACAGGGATCCCCGCCGTGGGACAGCCCCAGCATTTT. This encodes CASSETGIPAVGQPQHF.

V gene TRBV6-5 combines with J gene TRBJ1-5; D ambiguous. Trimming cost V 7 bases and J 0 bases, with 7 bases left between them. Germline V lookup: CDR1 MNHEY, CDR2 SVGAGI. The CDR3 contains 13 residues. CDR3 loop: CASIDYSNQPQHF. The CDR3 DNA sequence: TGTGCCAGCATAGATTATAGCAATCAGCCCCAGCATTTT.

The rearrangement links TRBV7-2 to TRBJ2-3; TRBD2 aligns across 7 bases. Germline assignment: CDR1 SGHTA and CDR2 FQGNSA. The CDR3 is 16 amino acids. V was pared by 4 bases and J by 0 bases, with 7 bases of the junction left unmatched. CDR3 coding DNA: TGTGCCAGCAGCTCCTTGGGCGGGAGAAGCACAGATACGCAGTATTTT. Translation: CASSSLGGRSTDTQYF.

This clone was counted a few times. The chain is built from TRBV5-5 and TRBJ2-5; 8 bases fit TRBD1. This CDR3 contains 15 residues. Losses at the gene ends were 4 bases for V and 5 bases for J; bases not matched to a gene: 10. CDR1 is SGHKS and CDR2 is YYEKEE in the germline V gene (reference sequence). CDR3 residues: CASSTDQGARETQYF. The CDR3 DNA follows: TGTGCCAGCAGCACCGACCAGGGGGCGCGGGAGACCCAGTACTTC.

The V gene is TRBV7-3, the J gene TRBJ2-2; 11 bases are shared with TRBD2. The J segment lost 6 bases and the V segment lost 6 bases, leaving 6 bases of the junction unmatched. CDR1 SGHTA and CDR2 FQGTGA come from the germline V gene. The CDR3 consists of 15 residues. CDR3 region: CASSPGLADAGELFF. CDR3 DNA: TGTGCCAGCAGTCCGGGACTAGCGGACGCCGGGGAGCTGTTTTTT.

The gene calls are TRBV12-5 and TRBJ2-5; 12 nucleotides line up with TRBD1. The CDR3 sequence is 16 residues long. CDR1 is LGHNT and CDR2 is FRNRAP in the germline V gene. Trimming removed 3 bases from V and 1 base from J; junction bases left unmatched: 3. The CDR3 protein is CASGFGTGGPQETQYF. In nucleotides, the CDR3 is TGTGCTAGTGGTTTCGGGACAGGGGGCCCCCAAGAGACCCAGTACTTC.

This clone was seen only a few times. This chain links TRBV5-1 with TRBJ1-4; 7 bases align to TRBD1. The CDR3 has 14 amino acids. Germline CDR1 and CDR2: SGHRS and YFSETQ. Trimming removed 0 bases from V and 7 bases from J; junction bases left unmatched: 3. The CDR3 loop reads CASSLGNRGEKLFF. The CDR3 DNA sequence: TGCGCCAGCAGCTTGGGGAACAGGGGTGAAAAACTGTTTTTT.

This sequence joins TRBV29-1 and TRBJ2-7; D is possibly TRBD1 (6 bases). In germline, CDR1 is SQVTM, CDR2 ANQGSEA. The V end was cut by 7 bases, the J end by 6 bases, with 16 bases between. The CDR3 length is 12 residues. In DNA form, the CDR3 reads TGCAGCGCCGCAAGGGCACAGGGCGAGCAGTACTTC. Translation gives CSAARAQGEQYF.

The chain carries TRBV7-2 and TRBJ2-7, with 10 bases lining up with TRBD1. CDR3 length: 15 residues. The junction had 7 bases not matched to a gene; V was cut back by 2 bases and J by 6 bases. Per germline, CDR1 SGHTA and CDR2 FQGNSA. CDR3 DNA: TGTGCCAGCAGCTTATCCCCGGGACAGGGGATCGAGCAGTACTTC. It yields the protein CASSLSPGQGIEQYF.

The chain uses TRBV28 and TRBJ1-1, with D possibly matching TRBD1 (5 bases). Germline loops: CDR1 MDHEN, CDR2 SYDVKM. CDR3 length equals 11 residues. V lost 8 bases, J lost 10 bases, and 14 bases lay in between. CDR3 bases: TGTGCCAGCGGAGGGGCGGTCTCAGCTTTCTTT. It is translated as CASGGAVSAFF.

This chain uses TRBV14 with TRBJ1-1; the D gene is possibly TRBD1 (6 bases). The CDR3 spans 12 residues. Trimming took off 4 bases at V and 10 bases at J, with 13 bases between the two ends. CDR1 is SGHDN and CDR2 is FVKESK in the germline V gene. Here the CDR3 DNA reads TGTGCCAGCAGCCGGCACAGGGATAGAGCTTTCTTT. It translates to CASSRHRDRAFF.

In this sample, this clone turned up once. V and J are TRBV27 and TRBJ1-1; weak D call: TRBD1 (6 bases). Germline-derived CDR1 and CDR2 are MNHEY and SMNVEV (reference sequence). The V and J ends lost 7 bases and 3 bases respectively, with 12 bases between them. This CDR3 comprises 13 residues. This CDR3 is CASTPDSYTEAFF. In DNA form, the CDR3 reads TGTGCCAGCACCCCGGACAGTTACACTGAAGCTTTCTTT.

This sequence joins TRBV6-5 and TRBJ1-3; a possible D gene is TRBD1 (5 bases). The CDR3 sequence is 16 residues long. CDR1 is MNHEY and CDR2 is SVGAGI in the germline V gene. The V and J ends lost 0 bases and 0 bases respectively, with 9 bases between them. The chain's CDR3 is CASSYSGQSSGNTIYF. For the CDR3, the DNA is TGTGCCAGCAGTTACTCGGGGCAGAGCTCTGGAAACACCATATATTTT.

V usage is TRBV28 and J usage is TRBJ1-2; a possible D gene is TRBD1 (6 bases). Germline loops: CDR1 MDHEN, CDR2 SYDVKM. This CDR3 contains 17 residues. V dropped 6 bases and J dropped 1 base, with 21 bases sitting between them. In DNA, the CDR3 is TGTGCCAGCAGCCGGACCAACAGGGTCGTCTTTAACTATGGCTACACCTTC. Encoded protein: CASSRTNRVVFNYGYTF.

This chain uses TRBV4-3 with TRBJ2-1; TRBD2 aligns across 8 bases. The CDR3 runs to 15 residues. Germline V lookup: CDR1 LGHNA, CDR2 YSLEER. V lost 1 base and J lost 9; bases outside the gene matches: 8. This CDR3 reads CASSQVSGLAGEQFF. CDR3 bases: TGCGCCAGCAGCCAAGTCTCAGGACTAGCCGGTGAGCAGTTCTTC.

This clone was picked up one time. The V and J genes are TRBV7-2 and TRBJ2-3; 8 bases fit TRBD2. The V and J ends lost 5 bases and 2 bases, in that order; junction bases with no gene match: 3. Germline lookup yields CDR1 SGHTA and CDR2 FQGNSA. This CDR3 is 14 amino acids long. CDR3 residues: CASSRGGNTDTQYF. The CDR3 region has the DNA TGTGCCAGCAGCCGGGGGGGCAACACAGATACGCAGTATTTT.

The chain combines TRBV19 with TRBJ1-2, with 8 bases fitting TRBD1. The V gene end was trimmed by 7 bases and the J gene end by 6 bases; junction bases not matched to a gene: 10. CDR1 and CDR2 from the germline V gene are LNHDA and SQIVND (reference sequence). The CDR3 length is 14 residues. The CDR3 sequence: CASTRTGLLDGYTF. CDR3 DNA: TGTGCCAGTACAAGGACAGGGTTGTTGGATGGCTACACCTTC.